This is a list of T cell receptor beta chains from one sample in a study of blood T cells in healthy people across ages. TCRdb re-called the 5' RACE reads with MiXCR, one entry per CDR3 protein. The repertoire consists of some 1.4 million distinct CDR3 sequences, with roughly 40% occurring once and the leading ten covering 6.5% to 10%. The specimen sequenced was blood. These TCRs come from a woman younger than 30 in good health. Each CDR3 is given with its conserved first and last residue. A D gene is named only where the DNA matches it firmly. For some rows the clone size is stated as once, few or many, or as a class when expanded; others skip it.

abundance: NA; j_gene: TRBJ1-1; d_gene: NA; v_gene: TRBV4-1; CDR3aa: CASSRGMVVSEAFF; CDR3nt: TGCGCCAGCAGCCGCGGGATGGTAGTCTCTGAAGCTTTCTTT
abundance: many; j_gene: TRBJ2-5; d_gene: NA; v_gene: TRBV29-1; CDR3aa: CSVRGGDRETQYF; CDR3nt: TGCAGCGTTCGAGGAGGGGATCGGGAGACCCAGTACTTC
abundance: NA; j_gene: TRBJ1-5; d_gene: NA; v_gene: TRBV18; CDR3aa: CASSGAPYQPQHF; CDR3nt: TGTGCCAGCTCAGGGGCTCCTTATCAGCCCCAGCATTTT
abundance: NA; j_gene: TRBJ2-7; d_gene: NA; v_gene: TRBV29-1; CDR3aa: CSYSQGGENEQYF; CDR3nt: TGCAGCTACTCCCAGGGAGGTGAGAACGAGCAGTACTTC
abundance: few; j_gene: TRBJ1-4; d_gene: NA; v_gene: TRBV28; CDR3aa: CASAWQGNNEKLFF; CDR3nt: TGTGCCAGCGCCTGGCAGGGAAATAATGAAAAACTGTTTTTT
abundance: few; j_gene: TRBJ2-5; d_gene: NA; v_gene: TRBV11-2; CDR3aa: CASSLVGGYQETQYF; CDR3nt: TGTGCCAGCAGCTTAGTGGGCGGCTATCAAGAGACCCAGTACTTC
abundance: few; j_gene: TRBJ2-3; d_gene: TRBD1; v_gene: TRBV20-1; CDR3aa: CSARYRGFSGTDTQYF; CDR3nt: TGCAGTGCTAGGTACAGGGGATTCTCGGGCACAGATACGCAGTATTTT
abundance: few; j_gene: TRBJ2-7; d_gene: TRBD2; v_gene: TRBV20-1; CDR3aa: CSAKGPTSIDEQYF; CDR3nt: TGCAGTGCTAAGGGACCGACTAGCATCGACGAGCAGTACTTC
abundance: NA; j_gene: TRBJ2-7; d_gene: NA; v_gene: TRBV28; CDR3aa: CASRWLRDGSYEQYF; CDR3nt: TGTGCCAGCCGCTGGCTTCGCGACGGCTCCTACGAGCAGTACTTC
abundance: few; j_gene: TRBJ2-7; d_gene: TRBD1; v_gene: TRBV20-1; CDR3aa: CSAGQGAVYEQYF; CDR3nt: TGCAGTGCAGGCCAGGGGGCAGTATACGAGCAGTACTTC
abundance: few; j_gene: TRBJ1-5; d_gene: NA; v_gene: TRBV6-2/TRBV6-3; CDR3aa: CASRRTDYNQPQHF; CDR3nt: TGTGCCAGCAGACGGACAGACTACAATCAGCCCCAGCATTTT
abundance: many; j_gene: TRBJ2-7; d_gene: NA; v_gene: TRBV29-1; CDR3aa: CSGGGTYEQYF; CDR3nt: TGCAGCGGTGGAGGTACCTACGAGCAGTACTTC
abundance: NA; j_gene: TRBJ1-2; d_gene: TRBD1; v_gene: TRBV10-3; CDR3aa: CAISELGAGGGYTF; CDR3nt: TGTGCCATCAGTGAATTAGGAGCAGGGGGTGGCTACACCTTC
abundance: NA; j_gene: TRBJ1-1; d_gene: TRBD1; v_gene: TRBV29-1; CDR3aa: CSVGTWTGSDTEAFF; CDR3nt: TGCAGCGTTGGAACTTGGACAGGCTCAGACACTGAAGCTTTCTTT
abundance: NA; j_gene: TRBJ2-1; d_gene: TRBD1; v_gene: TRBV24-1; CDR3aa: CATSDTPGQGVPNEQFF; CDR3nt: TGTGCCACCAGTGACACCCCCGGACAGGGGGTCCCGAATGAGCAGTTCTTC
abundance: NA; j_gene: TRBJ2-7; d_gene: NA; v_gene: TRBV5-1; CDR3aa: CVSSLQGTYEQYF; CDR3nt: TGCGTCAGCAGCCTACAGGGTACCTACGAGCAGTACTTC
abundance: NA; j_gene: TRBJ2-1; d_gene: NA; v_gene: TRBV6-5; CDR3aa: CATGGGLFNEQFF; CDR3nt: TGTGCCACGGGCGGGGGCCTCTTCAATGAGCAGTTCTTC
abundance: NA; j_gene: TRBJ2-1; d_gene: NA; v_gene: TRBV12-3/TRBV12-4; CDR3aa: CASREDSSYNEQFF; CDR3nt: TGTGCCAGCAGGGAGGACAGTTCCTACAATGAGCAGTTCTTC
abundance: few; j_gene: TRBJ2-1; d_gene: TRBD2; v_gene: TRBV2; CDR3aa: CASTSGAVNEQFF; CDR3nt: TGTGCCAGCACTAGCGGGGCCGTCAATGAGCAGTTCTTC
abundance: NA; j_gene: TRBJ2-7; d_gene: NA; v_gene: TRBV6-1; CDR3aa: CASRHDFDRWIYGQYF; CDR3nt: TGTGCCAGCCGCCATGACTTCGACAGGTGGATCTACGGGCAGTACTTC
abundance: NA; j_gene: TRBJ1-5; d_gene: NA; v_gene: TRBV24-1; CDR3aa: CATALRGDLSNQPQHF; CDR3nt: TGTGCCACCGCCCTTCGGGGGGACTTAAGCAATCAGCCCCAGCATTTT
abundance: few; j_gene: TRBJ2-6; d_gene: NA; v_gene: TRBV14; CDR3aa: CASSPQTSRVGANVLTF; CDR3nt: TGTGCCAGCAGCCCCCAAACGTCGAGGGTTGGGGCCAACGTCCTGACTTTC
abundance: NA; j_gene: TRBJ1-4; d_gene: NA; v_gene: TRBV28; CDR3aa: CAIKTGTLTNEKLFF; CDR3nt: TGTGCCATCAAAACCGGGACACTCACTAATGAAAAACTGTTTTTT
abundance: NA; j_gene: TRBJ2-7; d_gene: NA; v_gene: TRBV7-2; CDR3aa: CASSLDSGNLYEQYF; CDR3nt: TGTGCCAGCAGCTTGGACAGCGGGAATCTTTACGAGCAGTACTTC
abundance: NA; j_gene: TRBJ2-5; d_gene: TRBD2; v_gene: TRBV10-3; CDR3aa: CAISESMTSGREETQYF; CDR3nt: TGTGCCATCAGTGAGTCGATGACTAGCGGGAGGGAAGAGACCCAGTACTTC
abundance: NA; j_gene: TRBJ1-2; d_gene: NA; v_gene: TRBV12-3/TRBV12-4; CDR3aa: CASQSTGTSYGYTF; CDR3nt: TGTGCCAGCCAGTCCACGGGGACCAGCTATGGCTACACCTTC
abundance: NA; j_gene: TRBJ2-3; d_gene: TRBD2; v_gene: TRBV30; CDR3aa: CAWSVFWTSGGAHTQYF; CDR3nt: TGTGCCTGGAGTGTGTTTTGGACTAGCGGGGGGGCACATACGCAGTATTTT
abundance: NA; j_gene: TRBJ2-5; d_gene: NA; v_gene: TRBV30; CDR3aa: CAWRLSGRETQYF; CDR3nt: TGTGCCTGGAGGTTGTCAGGGAGAGAGACCCAGTACTTC
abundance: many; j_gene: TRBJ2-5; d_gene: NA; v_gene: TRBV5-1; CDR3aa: CASSSDEETQYF; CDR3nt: TGCGCCAGCAGCTCCGATGAAGAGACCCAGTACTTC
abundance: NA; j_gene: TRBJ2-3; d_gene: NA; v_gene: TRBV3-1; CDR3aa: CASSPPGRTGSTDTQYF; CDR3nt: TGTGCCAGCAGCCCCCCTGGTCGGACCGGCAGCACAGATACGCAGTATTTT
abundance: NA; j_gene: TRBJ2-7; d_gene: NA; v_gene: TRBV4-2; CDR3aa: CASSQEDSGTERYEQYF; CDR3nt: TGTGCCAGCAGCCAAGAGGATAGCGGGACAGAGCGTTACGAGCAGTACTTC
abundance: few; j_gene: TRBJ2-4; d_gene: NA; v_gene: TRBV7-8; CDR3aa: CASSLDDYGAENIQYF; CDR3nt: TGTGCCAGCAGCTTAGACGACTATGGCGCGGAAAACATTCAGTACTTC
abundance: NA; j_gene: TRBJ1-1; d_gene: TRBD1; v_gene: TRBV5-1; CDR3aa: CASSLAGTGSDEAFF; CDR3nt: TGCGCCAGCAGCTTGGCCGGGACAGGGTCAGATGAAGCTTTCTTT
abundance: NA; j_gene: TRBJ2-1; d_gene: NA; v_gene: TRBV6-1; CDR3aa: CASSEAVGGYNEQFF; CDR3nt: TGTGCCAGCAGTGAAGCAGTGGGGGGCTACAATGAGCAGTTCTTC
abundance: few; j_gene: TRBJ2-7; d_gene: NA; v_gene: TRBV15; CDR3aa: CATSSYQSSYEQYF; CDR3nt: TGTGCCACCAGCAGCTACCAGAGCTCCTACGAGCAGTACTTC
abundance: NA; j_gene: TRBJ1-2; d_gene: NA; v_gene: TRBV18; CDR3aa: CASSQAQGYGYTF; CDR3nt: TGTGCCAGCTCTCAGGCGCAGGGATATGGCTACACCTTC
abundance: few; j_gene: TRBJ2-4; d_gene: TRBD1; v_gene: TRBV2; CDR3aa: CASSILEDRGVTKNIQYF; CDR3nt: TGTGCCAGCAGTATTCTAGAGGACAGGGGGGTTACCAAAAACATTCAGTACTTC
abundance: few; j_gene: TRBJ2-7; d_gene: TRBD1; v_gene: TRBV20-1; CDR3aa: CSATGTGALSYEQYF; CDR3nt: TGCAGTGCGACCGGGACAGGGGCCCTATCCTACGAGCAGTACTTC
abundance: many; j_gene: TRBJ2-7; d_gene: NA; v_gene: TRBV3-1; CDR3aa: CASTAKRRNSYEQYF; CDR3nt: TGTGCCAGCACCGCCAAGCGGAGGAACTCCTACGAGCAGTACTTC
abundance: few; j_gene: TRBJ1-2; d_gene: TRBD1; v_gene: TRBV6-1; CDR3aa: CASSGPPGTGDGYTF; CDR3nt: TGTGCCAGCAGTGGACCTCCCGGGACAGGGGATGGCTACACCTTC
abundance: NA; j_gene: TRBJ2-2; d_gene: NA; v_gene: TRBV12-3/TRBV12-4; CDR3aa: CASSFPRGGGDTGELFF; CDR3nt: TGTGCCAGCAGTTTCCCGCGAGGGGGAGGGGACACCGGGGAGCTGTTTTTT
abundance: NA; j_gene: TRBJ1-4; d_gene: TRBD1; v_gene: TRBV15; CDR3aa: CATSRTWAGGNEKLFF; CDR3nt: TGTGCCACCAGCAGAACCTGGGCAGGGGGTAATGAAAAACTGTTTTTT
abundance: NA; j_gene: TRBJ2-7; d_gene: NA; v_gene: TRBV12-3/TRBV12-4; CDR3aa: CASSPTPREQYF; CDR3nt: TGTGCCAGCAGTCCAACCCCCCGCGAGCAGTACTTC
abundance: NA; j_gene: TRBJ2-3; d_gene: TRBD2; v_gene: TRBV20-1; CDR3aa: CSVWTSGKTSTDTQYF; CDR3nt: TGCAGTGTTTGGACTAGCGGGAAAACTAGCACAGATACGCAGTATTTT
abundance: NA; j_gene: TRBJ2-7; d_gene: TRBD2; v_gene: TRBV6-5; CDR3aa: CASSLGLAVNYEQYF; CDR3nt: TGTGCCAGCAGCTTGGGACTAGCGGTTAACTACGAGCAGTACTTC
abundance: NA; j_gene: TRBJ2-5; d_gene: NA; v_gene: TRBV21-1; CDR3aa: CASSGGTGGKETQYF; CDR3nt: TGTGCCAGCAGCGGGGGGACAGGGGGTAAAGAGACCCAGTACTTC
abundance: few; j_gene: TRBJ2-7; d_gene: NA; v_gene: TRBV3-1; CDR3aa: CASSRFDYEQYF; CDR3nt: TGTGCCAGCAGCCGGTTCGACTACGAGCAGTACTTC
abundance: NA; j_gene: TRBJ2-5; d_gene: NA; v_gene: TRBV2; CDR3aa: CASSGPGLSQETQYF; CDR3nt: TGTGCCAGCAGTGGCCCGGGACTCTCCCAAGAGACCCAGTACTTC
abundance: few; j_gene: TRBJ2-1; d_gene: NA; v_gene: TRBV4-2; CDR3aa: CASSQDGNSFNEQFF; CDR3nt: TGTGCCAGCAGCCAAGATGGGAACTCCTTTAATGAGCAGTTCTTC
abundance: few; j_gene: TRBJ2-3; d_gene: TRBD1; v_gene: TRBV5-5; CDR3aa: CASSLPRQGTDTQYF; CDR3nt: TGTGCCAGCAGCCTGCCGCGACAGGGAACAGATACGCAGTATTTT
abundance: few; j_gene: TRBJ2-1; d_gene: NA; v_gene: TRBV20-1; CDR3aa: CSASGQSRYEQFF; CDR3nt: TGCAGTGCTAGCGGCCAATCGCGCTATGAGCAGTTCTTC
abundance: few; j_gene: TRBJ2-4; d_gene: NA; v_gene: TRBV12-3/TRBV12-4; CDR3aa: CASSHKVNIQYF; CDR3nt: TGTGCCAGCAGTCACAAGGTGAACATTCAGTACTTC
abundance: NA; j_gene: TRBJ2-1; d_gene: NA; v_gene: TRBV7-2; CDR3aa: CASSPREADYNEQFF; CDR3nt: TGTGCCAGCAGCCCCAGGGAGGCTGACTACAATGAGCAGTTCTTC
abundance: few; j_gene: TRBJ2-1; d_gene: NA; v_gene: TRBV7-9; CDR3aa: CASSPSSGEQFF; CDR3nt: TGTGCCAGCAGCCCCTCGAGCGGTGAGCAGTTCTTC
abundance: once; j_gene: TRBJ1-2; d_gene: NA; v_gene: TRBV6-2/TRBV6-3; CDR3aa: CASRQSSGAGGYTF; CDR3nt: TGTGCCAGCAGACAATCGTCGGGGGCCGGGGGCTACACCTTC